One and the same sample provided the 21 T cell receptor beta chains below, sequenced in a study of tumor-infiltrating lymphocytes in primary liver carcinoma. Co-extracted RNA and DNA came from around 18-30 mg of unsorted bulk tissue. With about 470 ng total RNA as template and a constant-region primer, TCR beta cDNA was made. Three nested multiplex PCR rounds of slightly modified ARM-PCR generated TCR beta libraries. For around 10 cycles apiece, the opening two PCR rounds ran with TRBV1-TRBV30 forward primers and a C-beta reverse primer. TCRdb re-called the multiplex PCR reads with MiXCR, one entry per CDR3 protein. The table has tens of thousands of distinct CDR3 sequences, roughly 70% seen once; the top ten hold 15% to 20%. The sequencing sample was made of liver tumor tissue from sampling region 4. Subset noted: tumor region T4, right-lateral pole. Every receptor here comes from a man aged 35-49 years with primary liver carcinoma and hepatitis B virus infection.

This chain uses TRBV4-2 with TRBJ2-1, with TRBD2 identical over 13 bases. The trim removed 6 bases at V and 6 bases at J, leaving 8 bases unmatched. CDR3 length: 16 amino acids. From germline, CDR1 is LGHNA and CDR2 YNFKEQ. CDR3 coding DNA: TGTGCCAGCAGTCAGACAACTAGCGGGAGGGGCAATGAGCAGTTCTTC. Its translation: CASSQTTSGRGNEQFF.

Worth noting for this clonotype: The junction shows a germline mismatch at one end, possibly a read error. The V and J genes are TRBV5-5 and TRBJ2-3; 7 bases are a match to TRBD1. CDR1 and CDR2 (germline): SGHKS, YYEKEE (reference sequence). CDR3 length: 17 residues. The CDR3 loop is CASSRGAGTEGTDTQYF. DNA of the CDR3: TGTGCCAGCAGCCGGGGAGCTGGGACAGAGGGCACAGATACTCAGTATTTT.

This clonotype was detected ten times or more. A much larger clone differs from this one at a single base, so this may be a read error. The chain employs TRBV5-6 and TRBJ2-1, with 10 bases matching TRBD2. CDR1 is SGHDT, CDR2 YYEEEE, per germline. The CDR3 spans 16 residues. The CDR3 loop is CASSPPGSGRDNGQFF. Written as DNA, the CDR3 is TGTGCCAGCAGCCCGCCTGGGAGCGGGAGGGACAATGGGCAGTTCTTC. Using reference TRBV5-6 and TRBJ2-1 for the parts outside the CDR3, the full variable domain is DAGVTQSPTHLIKTRGQQVTLRCSPKSGHDTVSWYQQALGQGPQFIFQYYEEEERQRGNFPDRFSGHQFPNYSSELNVNALLLGDSALYLCASSPPGSGRDNGQFFGPGTRLTVL.

Points on this clonotype: One end of the junction fails to match germline, which may point to a read error. This sequence joins TRBV10-2 and TRBJ2-4; D not certain. This CDR3 has 12 amino acids. CDR1 and CDR2 from the germline V gene are WSHSY and SAAADI. CDR3 sequence: CASSHQRAIECF. The CDR3 DNA sequence: TGCGCCAGCAGCCACCAAAGGGCCATTGAGTGCTTC.

The sample holds many counts of this clonotype. J is TRBJ2-7 and V is TRBV2, with D perhaps TRBD1 (5 bases). The CDR3 is 12 amino acids. Trimming took 4 bases from V and 6 from J, leaving 10 bases between them. Germline lookup yields CDR1 SNHLY and CDR2 FYNNEI. As DNA, the CDR3 is TGTGCCAGCAGTGTCCAGGGCTGCGAGCAGTACTTC. Translation: CASSVQGCEQYF.

The V call is TRBV4-3, the J call TRBJ1-6; D may be TRBD1 (5 bases). This CDR3 has 16 residues. The germline V gene encodes CDR1 LGHNA and CDR2 YSLEER. Trimming took off 9 bases at V and 7 bases at J, with 22 bases between the two ends. CDR3: CASSSLERGRNSPLHF. Written as DNA, the CDR3 is TGCGCCAGTAGCTCCTTGGAGAGGGGAAGGAATTCACCCCTCCACTTT.

Points on this clonotype: A read error is likely, as this CDR3 ends without the conserved phenylalanine or tryptophan. The chain uses TRBV6-1 and TRBJ2-7; weak D call: TRBD1 (7 bases). Germline V CDR1 and CDR2: MNHNS, SASEGT. CDR3 size: 14 residues. V lost 6 bases and J lost 4, with 16 bases in between. The CDR3 DNA follows: TGTGCCAGCAGGCCGGGAGAGGGGGCTTACGAGCAGTACCTA. Translating it yields CASRPGEGAYEQYL.

A word on this clonotype: Its ends do not fully match the called genes, so a read error is possible. This rearrangement joins TRBV11-2 to TRBJ2-3, with D unresolved. The CDR3 runs to 14 residues. From germline, CDR1 is SGHAT and CDR2 FQNNGV. The CDR3 nucleotides read TGTGCCAACAGCCTCCCGGGCCGGGCAGATACGAAGTATTTT. It encodes CANSLPGRADTKYF.

This clonotype was seen more than once but under ten times. A much larger clone differs from this one at a single base, so this may be a read error. The rearrangement links TRBV2 to TRBJ2-2; D is unresolved. Germline V gives CDR1 SNHLY, CDR2 FYNNEI. The CDR3 has 15 residues. Trimming left V 7 bases short and J 6 bases short, with 18 bases between. The DNA for the CDR3 is TGTGCCAGCAAAGGAACCACAGAGTCGTCCGGGGAGCTGTTTTTT. This codes for CASKGTTESSGELFF.

As to this clonotype: Germline is not matched at one junction end, which may reflect a read error. J is TRBJ2-3 and V is TRBV29-1; maybe TRBD2 (5 bases). CDR1 is SQVTM, CDR2 ANQGSEA, per germline. The CDR3 sequence is 14 residues long. The CDR3 sequence is CSVEGNGNADMQYF. CDR3 bases: TGCAGCGTTGAGGGCAACGGGAACGCAGATATGCAGTATTTT.

Notes on this clonotype: This likely comes from a read error, as the CDR3 has no conserved phenylalanine or tryptophan at its end. The J gene is TRBJ2-1, the V gene TRBV4-2; D perhaps matches TRBD2 (6 bases). The CDR3 loop spans 16 amino acids. Germline CDR1 is LGHNA and CDR2 is YNFKEQ. The ends were cut back, 6 bases at V and 0 bases at J, with 15 bases in the middle. The CDR3 spells CASSQLSGLSYNEQFL. For the CDR3, the DNA is TGTGCCAGCAGTCAACTCAGCGGGCTCTCCTACAATGAGCAGTTCTTA.

This chain connects TRBV6-6 to TRBJ2-2; TRBD1 matches 12 bases. The CDR3 length is 17 residues. From germline, CDR1 is MNHNY and CDR2 SVGAGI (reference sequence). The CDR3 sequence is CVNSYSGQGAGTGELFF. The CDR3 region has the DNA TGTGTCAACAGTTACTCGGGACAGGGGGCGGGGACTGGGGAGCTGTTTTTT.

In its sample, this clonotype was seen a few times. The V and J genes are TRBV20-1 and TRBJ1-4, with D possibly matching TRBD1 (5 bases). Between the trimmed V and J ends, which lost 5 bases and 0 bases, there was a span of 13 bases. This CDR3 has 15 residues. CDR1 DFQATT and CDR2 SNEGSKA come from the germline V gene (reference sequence). CDR3 amino acids: CSAQGFGATNEKLFF. CDR3 nucleotides: TGCAGTGCTCAGGGTTTTGGTGCAACTAATGAAAAACTGTTTTTT.

A remark on this clonotype: The junction does not match germline at one end; this may be a read error. CDR3 loop: CASSFSASNQLQHF. The DNA for the CDR3 is TGTGCCAGTAGTTTTTCGGCTTCCAATCAGCTCCAGCATTTT. The chain uses TRBV12-3 or TRBV12-4 and TRBJ1-5; no clear D. The CDR3 covers 14 residues.

V usage is TRBV12-3 or TRBV12-4 and J usage is TRBJ2-1, with D perhaps assigned TRBD1 or TRBD2 (5 bases each). The CDR3 has 13 amino acids. V lost 8 bases to trimming and J lost 16 bases, with 24 bases between them. Here the CDR3 reads CASARLRGPRGFF. In DNA form, the CDR3 reads TGTGCCAGCGCCAGACTACGGGGCCCCAGAGGATTCTTC.

In the case of this clonotype: Germline and junction disagree at one end, which may indicate a read error. V and J are TRBV6-6 and TRBJ1-3; maybe TRBD1 (5 bases). The CDR3 totals 15 residues. Looked up from germline, CDR1 is MNHNY and CDR2 is SVGAGI (reference sequence). The CDR3 region has the DNA TGTGCCGGCAGTCCCTGGGGGGACTCTGGAACCACCATATATTTT. Encoded protein: CAGSPWGDSGTTIYF.

Details on this clonotype: The conserved phenylalanine or tryptophan is not found at the CDR3 terminus, so this likely reflects a read error. The CDR3 spells CASNLGLAGTYTQYL. In DNA, the CDR3 is TGTGCCAGCAACCTAGGACTAGCGGGAACATATACGCAGTATTTG. V is TRBV6-5 and J is TRBJ2-3; TRBD2 matches at 12 bases. V shed 7 bases, J shed 7 bases, and the junction held 9 bases outside the gene matches. Germline V gene sequence: CDR1 MNHEY, CDR2 SVGAGI. This CDR3 contains 15 residues.

The rearrangement links TRBV6-6 to TRBJ2-7; D not certain. Germline CDR1 and CDR2: MNHNY and SVGAGI (reference sequence). This CDR3 spans 15 amino acids. V was trimmed by 7 bases and J by 4 bases, leaving 20 bases between them. CDR3 sequence reads: CASNSPTLSSYEQYF. The CDR3 DNA sequence: TGTGCCAGCAATTCTCCCACACTGAGCTCGTACGAGCAGTACTTC.

CDR3 sequence (DNA): TGTGCCAGCAGTCCCCGACTAGACAATGAGCAGTTCTTC. This encodes CASSPRLDNEQFF. The chain uses TRBV12-3 or TRBV12-4 and TRBJ2-1; a weak D match, TRBD2 (6 bases). This CDR3 comprises 13 residues. V lost 5 bases, J lost 5 bases, and 10 bases lay in between.

This clonotype has more than one count but fewer than ten. The chain recombines TRBV4-1 with TRBJ2-1; D is unresolved. This CDR3 is 16 amino acids long. Trimming removed 0 bases at V and 4 bases at J, with 13 bases between. Germline lookup yields CDR1 MGHRA and CDR2 YSYEKL. The CDR3 loop is CASSQDPTRPYNEQFF. CDR3 in DNA: TGCGCCAGCAGCCAAGATCCCACGCGGCCGTACAATGAGCAGTTCTTC.

This chain uses TRBV5-1 with TRBJ1-1, with D uncertain. In germline, CDR1 is SGHRS, CDR2 YFSETQ. The CDR3 runs to 12 residues. V gave up 1 base and J gave up 10 bases, with 11 bases separating them. This CDR3 reads CASSLSREVAFF. The CDR3 DNA reads TGCGCCAGCAGCTTGTCCCGAGAAGTAGCTTTCTTT.